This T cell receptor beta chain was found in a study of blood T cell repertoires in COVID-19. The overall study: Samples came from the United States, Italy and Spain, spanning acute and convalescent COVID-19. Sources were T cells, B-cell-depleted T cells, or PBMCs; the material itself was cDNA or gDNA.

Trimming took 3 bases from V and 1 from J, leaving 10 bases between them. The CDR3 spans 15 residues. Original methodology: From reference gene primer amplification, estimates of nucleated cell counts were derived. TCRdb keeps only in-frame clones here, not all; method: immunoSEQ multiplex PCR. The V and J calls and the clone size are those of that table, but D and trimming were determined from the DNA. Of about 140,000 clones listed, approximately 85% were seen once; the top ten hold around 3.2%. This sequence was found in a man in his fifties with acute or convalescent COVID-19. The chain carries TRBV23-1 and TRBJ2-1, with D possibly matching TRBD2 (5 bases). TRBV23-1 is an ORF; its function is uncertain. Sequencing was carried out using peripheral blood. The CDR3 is CASSHLARSYNEQFF. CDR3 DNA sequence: TGCGCCAGCAGTCATTTAGCGCGGTCCTACAATGAGCAGTTCTTC.